The 23 T cell receptor beta chains presented below share a single source sample, sequenced in a study of T cell responses to AZD1222 COVID-19 vaccine. Repertoires were generated with immunoSEQ multiplex PCR, while TCRdb's copy carries only in-frame clones and drops some. The sample has 150,000 to 200,000 clones; 90% are singletons. The source material was peripheral blood, sampled on day 0 of AZD1222 vaccination. Receptors were obtained from an adult in good health.

The gene calls are TRBV4-1 and TRBJ1-1, with D tentatively TRBD1 (5 bases). The CDR3 totals 16 residues. Germline assignment: CDR1 MGHRA and CDR2 YSYEKL. The germline V and J ends were trimmed by 1 base and 7 bases, with 19 bases remaining between them. DNA for the CDR3: TGCGCCAGCAGCCAAGCGGTAGGGACTTGGGGGGTTGAAGCTTTCTTT. Translating gives CASSQAVGTWGVEAFF.

The CDR3 coding sequence is TGCGCCAGCAGCCGGGAGGACGAGCAGTACTTC. Translating gives CASSREDEQYF. The chain uses TRBV5-1 and TRBJ2-7; 7 bases map to TRBD2. The CDR3 covers 11 residues. Germline V lookup: CDR1 SGHRS, CDR2 YFSETQ. V trimming: 4 bases; J trimming: 5 bases; junction bases outside the gene matches: 0. The whole variable domain, filled in from reference TRBV5-1 and TRBJ2-7, reads KAGVTQTPRYLIKTRGQQVTLSCSPISGHRSVSWYQQTPGQGLQFLFEYFSETQRNKGNFPGRFSGRQFSNSRSEMNVSTLELGDSALYLCASSREDEQYFGPGTRLTVT.

The chain combines TRBV9 with TRBJ2-1, with a possible D match to TRBD2 (7 bases). This CDR3 comprises 15 residues. The V and J ends lost 2 bases and 4 bases respectively, with 13 bases between them. The germline CDR1 and CDR2 sequences are SGDLS and YYNGEE. CDR3 amino acids: CASSVLGGAYNEQFF. DNA of the CDR3: TGTGCCAGCAGCGTTCTTGGGGGGGCGTACAATGAGCAGTTCTTC.

The rearrangement uses TRBV6-4 and TRBJ2-2, with D possibly TRBD1 on 6 matching bases. The germline gives CDR1 MRHNA, CDR2 SNTAGT. Trimming took off 6 bases at V and 4 bases at J, with 12 bases between the two ends. The CDR3 is 14 residues long. The CDR3 DNA is TGTGCCAGCAGCCTCAGGGGCTTCACCGGGGAGCTGTTTTTT. This encodes CASSLRGFTGELFF.

The chain uses TRBV6-2 or TRBV6-3 and TRBJ1-3; D unresolved. Germline V gene data show CDR1 as MNHEY and CDR2 as SVGEGT. V dropped 4 bases and J dropped 4 bases, with 8 bases sitting between them. The CDR3 consists of 13 residues. The CDR3 is CASSFETGNTIYF. The CDR3 DNA reads TGTGCCAGCAGTTTCGAAACGGGAAACACCATATATTTT.

The V and J genes are TRBV9 and TRBJ1-5; TRBD1 matches 7 bases. J was trimmed by 3 bases and V by 4 bases; bases with no gene match: 10. Germline CDR1 reads SGDLS; CDR2 reads YYNGEE. The CDR3 extends over 16 amino acids. The CDR3 DNA is TGTGCCAGCAGCCTTACTGGGGACAGACCCAATCAGCCCCAGCATTTT. Translated, it gives CASSLTGDRPNQPQHF.

The gene calls are TRBV7-2 and TRBJ1-3; D unclear. Trimming cost V 5 bases and J 1 base, with 15 bases left between them. Germline lookup yields CDR1 SGHTA and CDR2 FQGNSA. The CDR3 has 16 residues. This chain's CDR3 is CASSPGLSSSGNTIYF. The CDR3 bases are TGTGCCAGCAGCCCGGGTCTGTCGAGTTCTGGAAACACCATATATTTT.

This chain uses TRBV30 with TRBJ1-2; 7 bases match TRBD1. Germline values: CDR1 GTSNPN, CDR2 SVGIG (reference sequence). The length of the CDR3 is 12 residues. The CDR3 sequence: CAVDRVLYGYTF. The CDR3 coding sequence is TGTGCTGTAGACAGGGTCCTCTATGGCTACACCTTC.

This chain joins TRBV3-1 (or the pseudogene TRBV3-2) and TRBJ2-3; the D is unclear. Germline V gene lookup returns CDR1 LGHDT and CDR2 YNNKEL (reference sequence). V lost 4 bases and J 10 bases, leaving 9 bases between the germline ends. The CDR3 has 11 residues. The CDR3 here is CASSRPGAQYF. In nucleotides, the CDR3 is TGTGCCAGCAGCCGTCCTGGGGCGCAGTATTTT.

V gene TRBV18 combines with J gene TRBJ1-2; no reliable D call. Trimming removed 4 bases from V and 6 bases from J, with 9 bases in between. This CDR3 is 12 amino acids long. Germline V gene data show CDR1 as KGHSH and CDR2 as LQKENI. The CDR3 region has the DNA TGTGCCAGCTCACACCGCGGGGATGGCTACACCTTC. Amino acid sequence: CASSHRGDGYTF.

This chain links TRBV10-2 with TRBJ1-1, with TRBD1 matching over 8 bases. The ends lost 0 bases at V and 9 bases at J; junction bases unmatched: 3. This CDR3 is built from 13 residues. CDR1 and CDR2 from the germline V gene are WSHSY and SAAADI. CDR3 coding DNA: TGCGCCAGCAGTGAGTCCCGGACAGGGCAAGCTTTCTTT. It specifies CASSESRTGQAFF.

The rearrangement links TRBV6-5 to TRBJ1-1, with D perhaps TRBD1 (5 bases). The CDR3 consists of 11 residues. Germline CDR1 is MNHEY and CDR2 is SVGAGI. Trimming removed 6 bases from V and 8 bases from J, with 10 bases in between. CDR3 sequence (DNA): TGTGCCAGCAGCAGGGTTTCCGAAGCTTTCTTT. Encoded protein: CASSRVSEAFF.

The chain employs TRBV9 and TRBJ2-3; perhaps TRBD2 as D (5 bases). CDR3 length equals 13 residues. Trimming removed 4 bases from V and 6 bases from J, with 12 bases in between. Germline CDR1 and CDR2: SGDLS and YYNGEE. The CDR3 DNA reads TGTGCCAGCAGCATAACCCCGGGGGATACGCAGTATTTT. The encoded protein is CASSITPGDTQYF.

The rearrangement uses TRBV6-6 and TRBJ2-7, with no clear D. CDR3 length: 13 residues. Germline V CDR1 and CDR2: MNHNY, SVGAGI (reference sequence). V dropped 0 bases and J dropped 3 bases, with 6 bases sitting between them. CDR3 bases: TGTGCCAGCAGTTACTCTAGGCTCTACGAGCAGTACTTC. Protein sequence: CASSYSRLYEQYF.

Note on this clone: The same CDR3 arises from other DNA sequences in this sample as well. The chain links TRBV9 to TRBJ1-2; 7 positions match TRBD1. With 5 bases clipped from V and 8 bases from J, the junction kept 9 bases outside the gene matches. The germline gives CDR1 SGDLS, CDR2 YYNGEE. CDR3 length: 13 amino acids. The CDR3 loop is CASSATGTRGYTF. The CDR3 bases are TGTGCCAGCAGTGCGACAGGGACTCGGGGCTACACCTTC.

This clone showed up just once. The chain recombines TRBV5-4 with TRBJ2-3; D is uncertain. CDR1 SGHNT and CDR2 YYREEE come from the germline V gene (reference sequence). V was trimmed by 0 bases and J by 2 bases, leaving 13 bases between them. This CDR3 has 16 residues. The CDR3 coding sequence is TGTGCCAGCAGCTTGGATGGTTGGGTAGACACAGATACGCAGTATTTT. Protein: CASSLDGWVDTDTQYF.

The chain combines TRBV4-1 with TRBJ2-1; D may be TRBD1 or TRBD2 (5 bases each). This CDR3 contains 17 residues. CDR1 is MGHRA, CDR2 YSYEKL, per germline. V lost 0 bases and J 5 bases, leaving 17 bases between the germline ends. The CDR3 loop is CASSQDQGGWGDNEQFF. Here the CDR3 DNA reads TGCGCCAGCAGCCAAGATCAGGGCGGGTGGGGAGACAATGAGCAGTTCTTC.

The chain has TRBV19 and TRBJ2-7; 9 nucleotides line up with TRBD1. The length of the CDR3 is 14 residues. In germline, CDR1 is LNHDA, CDR2 SQIVND (reference sequence). V lost 3 bases to trimming and J lost 4 bases; unmatched junction nucleotides: 4. CDR3 protein: CASSIRDREYEQYF. In nucleotides, the CDR3 is TGTGCCAGTAGTATCCGGGACAGGGAATACGAGCAGTACTTC.

The CDR3 region has the DNA TGTGCCAGCTCACCCACAGGGATTGGGGGAAACACCATATATTTT. Its protein is CASSPTGIGGNTIYF. This chain uses TRBV18 with TRBJ1-3; D perhaps matches TRBD1 (6 bases). Germline CDR1 is KGHSH and CDR2 is LQKENI. Trimming left V 3 bases short and J 4 bases short, with 13 bases between. The CDR3 is 15 amino acids. The full variable domain, completed using reference TRBV18 and TRBJ1-3, is NAGVMQNPRHLVRRRGQEARLRCSPMKGHSHVYWYRQLPEEGLKFMVYLQKENIIDESGMPKERFSAEFPKEGPSILRIQQVVRGDSAAYFCASSPTGIGGNTIYFGEGSWLTVV.

This clone was seen only once. The chain joins TRBV19 to TRBJ1-3; D not resolved. Trimming shortened V by 8 bases and J by 2 bases, and 22 bases separated the two germline ends. This CDR3 contains 17 residues. Germline loops: CDR1 LNHDA, CDR2 SQIVND (reference sequence). The chain's CDR3 is CASLRTPSGFPGNTIYF. In DNA form, the CDR3 reads TGTGCCAGTCTGAGGACTCCCTCTGGGTTCCCTGGAAACACCATATATTTT.

The genes are TRBV7-9 and TRBJ2-1, with D perhaps TRBD1 (6 bases). Germline assignment: CDR1 SEHNR and CDR2 FQNEAQ (reference sequence). The length of the CDR3 is 14 residues. V was cut by 8 bases and J by 3 bases, with 14 bases left in between. In DNA, the CDR3 is TGTGCCAGCGGTTTAGGGGGTGACTACAATGAGCAGTTCTTC. Translated: CASGLGGDYNEQFF.

The chain is built from TRBV7-2 and TRBJ2-1; TRBD2 agrees at 7 bases. Germline CDR1 is SGHTA and CDR2 is FQGNSA. V lost 8 bases to trimming and J lost 9 bases; unmatched junction nucleotides: 13. CDR3 length equals 14 residues. The CDR3 loop reads CASGLGSGEVEQFF. The CDR3 region has the DNA TGTGCCAGCGGTTTGGGCAGCGGGGAGGTTGAGCAGTTCTTC.

In this sample, this clone turned up once. The genes are TRBV11-3 and TRBJ2-7; the match to TRBD2 covers 10 bases. Trimming took 6 bases from V and 5 from J; bases not matched to a gene: 7. The germline V gene encodes CDR1 SGHNT and CDR2 YENEEA. The CDR3 is made up of 14 amino acids. The DNA of the CDR3 is TGTGCCAGCAGTCCAAGCGGGGGGGCCCACGAGCAGTACTTC. Amino acid sequence: CASSPSGGAHEQYF.